This T cell receptor (beta chain) was sequenced during a study of blood T cell repertoires in COVID-19. Study in general: Material from acute and convalescent COVID-19 was sourced from the United States, Italy and Spain. In each case, the material was cDNA or gDNA derived from T cells, B-cell-depleted T cells, or PBMCs.

Authors' methods: Reference gene primer amplification gave estimated nucleated cell counts. TCRdb's table, derived via immunoSEQ multiplex PCR, lists solely in-frame clones and lacks some. V, J and clone size were drawn from that table, and D and trimming were deduced from the DNA. The table includes approximately 37,000 clones, roughly 85% detected once. Specimen: peripheral blood. This TCR came from a man in his sixties with active or convalescent COVID-19.

The CDR3 nucleotides are TGTGCCAGCAGCCTGGGGGGGTGGGATGCTTTCTTT. It yields the protein CASSLGGWDAFF. This chain uses TRBV28 with TRBJ1-1; TRBD1 might be the D (5 bases). This CDR3 spans 12 amino acids. In germline, CDR1 is MDHEN, CDR2 SYDVKM. Trimming removed 6 bases from V and 11 bases from J, with 16 bases in between. Based on the CDR3 plus reference TRBV28 and TRBJ1-1, the full variable domain is DVKVTQSSRYLVKRTGEKVFLECVQDMDHENMFWYRQDPGLGLRLIYFSYDVKMKEKGDIPEGYSVSREKKERFSLILESASTNQTSMYLCASSLGGWDAFFGQGTRLTVV.